These 32 T cell receptor beta chains were sequenced from one sample in a study of shared clonotypes between healthy human individuals. Only in-frame clones appear in the TCRdb table, and some are missing; sequencing was by immunoSEQ multiplex PCR. The table has about 680,000 clones, 73% seen once. Sequenced input: memory CD4+ T cells sorted from blood. Noted subset: CD45RA-negative fraction. The receptor set was obtained from a woman younger than 45 in good health.

This chain uses TRBV4-2 with TRBJ1-2; maybe TRBD1 (5 bases). This CDR3 region has 15 residues. Trimming took off 1 base at V and 6 bases at J, with 15 bases between the two ends. Germline-derived CDR1 and CDR2 are LGHNA and YNFKEQ. The CDR3 is CASSQASLGDDGYTF. CDR3 in DNA: TGTGCCAGCAGCCAAGCTAGCCTGGGGGACGATGGCTACACCTTC.

This chain joins TRBV11-2 and TRBJ2-1; tentatively, D is TRBD1 or TRBD2 (5 bases each). Germline V gives CDR1 SGHAT, CDR2 FQNNGV. V lost 8 bases, J lost 10 bases, and 12 bases lay in between. The CDR3 extends over 11 amino acids. The CDR3 coding sequence is TGTGCCAGCGGGGATCGGGGCGAGCAGTTCTTC. As protein: CASGDRGEQFF. Full variable domain (missing parts from reference TRBV11-2 and TRBJ2-1): EAGVAQSPRYKIIEKRQSVAFWCNPISGHATLYWYQQILGQGPKLLIQFQNNGVVDDSQLPKDRFSAERLKGVDSTLKIQPAKLEDSAVYLCASGDRGEQFFGPGTRLTVL.

V gene TRBV19 combines with J gene TRBJ2-5; D gene ambiguous. The CDR3 extends over 14 amino acids. The germline gives CDR1 LNHDA, CDR2 SQIVND (reference sequence). Trimming stripped 1 base from V and 5 bases from J, with 11 bases between. The CDR3 nucleotides read TGTGCCAGTAGTATAGGAGGAGTGTCGGAGACCCAGTACTTC. Protein product: CASSIGGVSETQYF.

This clone showed up just a few times. The same CDR3 can be traced to other DNA sequences in this sample. V is TRBV29-1 and J is TRBJ2-1, with D unresolved. This CDR3 comprises 14 residues. The germline V and J ends were trimmed by 4 bases and 0 bases, with 10 bases remaining between them. The germline gives CDR1 SQVTM, CDR2 ANQGSEA. The CDR3 protein is CSVVGTSSYNEQFF. The CDR3 DNA reads TGCAGCGTTGTTGGTACGAGCTCCTACAATGAGCAGTTCTTC.

This chain links TRBV28 with TRBJ2-7; D may be TRBD2 (6 bases). The germline gives CDR1 MDHEN, CDR2 SYDVKM. The V end was cut by 4 bases, the J end by 3 bases, with 7 bases between. This CDR3 contains 12 residues. The CDR3 loop is CASSWGVYEQYF. CDR3 nucleotide sequence: TGTGCCAGCAGTTGGGGGGTCTACGAGCAGTACTTC.

V is TRBV6-6 and J is TRBJ2-7; 7 positions agree with TRBD1. V lost 2 bases, J lost 4 bases, and 8 bases stayed unmatched. The germline CDR1 and CDR2 sequences are MNHNY and SVGAGI (reference sequence). This CDR3 region has 15 residues. The CDR3 DNA is TGTGCCAGCAGTTACGATATCCCGACAGGGTACGAGCAGTACTTC. It codes for CASSYDIPTGYEQYF.

This clone was recorded a few times. The chain combines TRBV4-1 with TRBJ1-2; 7 nucleotides align to TRBD1. The CDR3 runs to 16 residues. Germline V gene lookup returns CDR1 MGHRA and CDR2 YSYEKL. The V segment lost 0 bases and the J segment 3 bases; nucleotides outside the gene matches: 7. The CDR3 is CASSQDRSGGDYGYTF. DNA of the CDR3: TGCGCCAGCAGCCAAGATCGATCAGGGGGAGACTATGGCTACACCTTC.

The chain recombines TRBV30 with TRBJ1-5, with D hard to call. The CDR3 is 13 amino acids. From germline, CDR1 is GTSNPN and CDR2 SVGIG (reference sequence). Trimming cost V 3 bases and J 0 bases, with 6 bases left between them. CDR3 DNA sequence: TGTGCCTGGAGGGAGAATAGCAATCAGCCCCAGCATTTT. Protein product: CAWRENSNQPQHF. The full variable domain, completed using reference TRBV30 and TRBJ1-5, is SQTIHQWPATLVQPVGSPLSLECTVEGTSNPNLYWYRQAAGRGLQLLFYSVGIGQISSEVPQNLSASRPQDRQFILSSKKLLLSDSGFYLCAWRENSNQPQHFGDGTRLSIL.

The chain joins TRBV5-1 to TRBJ2-6; no definite D call. The V gene's germline CDR1 is SGHRS and CDR2 YFSETQ. V was shortened by 4 bases and J by 0 bases, with 11 bases between the two germline ends. The CDR3 totals 16 residues. CDR3 amino acids: CASSTPDGSGANVLTF. As DNA, the CDR3 is TGCGCCAGCAGCACCCCCGACGGCTCTGGGGCCAACGTCCTGACTTTC.

This chain uses TRBV5-1 with TRBJ2-1; 8 nucleotides agree with TRBD2. V shed 2 bases and J 0 bases; nucleotides not matched to a gene: 10. The CDR3 is 18 residues long. CDR1 is SGHRS and CDR2 is YFSETQ in the germline V gene. The DNA for the CDR3 is TGCGCCAGCAGCTTCCCCCTAGCGGGCCTTAGCTCCTACAATGAGCAGTTCTTC. This gives the protein CASSFPLAGLSSYNEQFF.

The CDR3 nucleotides are TGTGCCAGCAGTGGGCCCGCTGGGGGGGCCTACGAGCAGTACTTC. Translated: CASSGPAGGAYEQYF. This sequence joins TRBV28 and TRBJ2-7; 7 positions agree with TRBD2. The CDR3 spans 15 residues. The germline gives CDR1 MDHEN, CDR2 SYDVKM. The J segment lost 2 bases and the V segment lost 5 bases, leaving 9 bases of the junction unmatched.

This clone was recorded a few times. The CDR3 protein is CASSLLGSNDEQYF. Here the CDR3 DNA reads TGCGCCAGCAGCTTGCTTGGGAGTAACGACGAGCAGTACTTC. The chain joins TRBV23-1 to TRBJ2-7; weak D call: TRBD2 (5 bases). TRBV23-1 is given ORF status, its function remaining uncertain. The CDR3 is 14 residues long. V dropped 6 bases and J dropped 5 bases, with 17 bases sitting between them.

This rearrangement joins TRBV7-2 to TRBJ1-5; no definite D call. The CDR3 covers 13 residues. Trimming left V 3 bases short and J 4 bases short, with 7 bases between. The germline V gene encodes CDR1 SGHTA and CDR2 FQGNSA. In DNA, the CDR3 is TGTGCCAGCAGCTTTTTCCGGAATCAGCCCCAGCATTTT. Translation gives CASSFFRNQPQHF.

This chain links TRBV14 with TRBJ2-2; tentative D call: TRBD2 (6 bases). The CDR3 spans 13 residues. CDR1 is SGHDN, CDR2 FVKESK, per germline. The germline V and J ends were trimmed by 4 bases and 5 bases, with 8 bases remaining between them. CDR3 DNA: TGTGCCAGCAGCCTAGCGGTTACCGGGGAGCTGTTTTTT. Translated, it gives CASSLAVTGELFF.

J is TRBJ2-7 and V is TRBV28, with D maybe TRBD2 (5 bases). CDR3 length equals 13 residues. Germline lookup yields CDR1 MDHEN and CDR2 SYDVKM. V was pared by 5 bases and J by 3 bases, with 11 bases between. CDR3 sequence reads: CASSHLGGYEQYF. CDR3 coding DNA: TGTGCCAGCAGTCATCTCGGAGGCTACGAGCAGTACTTC. The whole variable domain, filled in from reference TRBV28 and TRBJ2-7, reads DVKVTQSSRYLVKRTGEKVFLECVQDMDHENMFWYRQDPGLGLRLIYFSYDVKMKEKGDIPEGYSVSREKKERFSLILESASTNQTSMYLCASSHLGGYEQYFGPGTRLTVT.

The rearrangement links TRBV28 to TRBJ1-5; no firm D call. V lost 4 bases, J lost 11 bases, and 9 bases lay in between. CDR3 length equals 11 residues. Germline values: CDR1 MDHEN, CDR2 SYDVKM. CDR3 coding DNA: TGTGCCAGCAGTTCATTGACATCCCAGCATTTT. It is translated as CASSSLTSQHF.

The chain uses TRBV27 and TRBJ2-2, with D possibly TRBD1 on 5 matching bases. The CDR3 totals 14 residues. Germline lookup yields CDR1 MNHEY and CDR2 SMNVEV (reference sequence). Trimming shortened V by 1 base and J by 8 bases, and 11 bases separated the two germline ends. CDR3 protein: CASSLYGAVGELFF. The CDR3 DNA reads as TGTGCCAGCAGTTTATATGGGGCCGTGGGGGAGCTGTTTTTT.

The chain uses TRBV6-5 and TRBJ1-1; no firm D call. The CDR3 is made up of 15 amino acids. From germline, CDR1 is MNHEY and CDR2 SVGAGI. V was trimmed by 6 bases and J by 0 bases, leaving 14 bases between them. The CDR3 spells CASRSTIEVNTEAFF. The CDR3, as DNA: TGTGCCAGCAGGTCGACCATCGAGGTGAACACTGAAGCTTTCTTT.

The sample holds one count of this clone. The chain uses TRBV28 and TRBJ2-1; unclear D gene. Germline V gene sequence: CDR1 MDHEN, CDR2 SYDVKM. V was pared by 7 bases and J by 3 bases, with 10 bases between. The CDR3 runs to 13 residues. This chain's CDR3 is CASMALDYNEQFF. As DNA, the CDR3 is TGTGCCAGCATGGCTCTGGACTACAATGAGCAGTTCTTC.

V and J are TRBV27 and TRBJ2-1, with TRBD1 matching over 7 bases. The V gene's germline CDR1 is MNHEY and CDR2 SMNVEV (reference sequence). V was clipped by 6 bases and J by 8 bases; unmatched bases: 10. The CDR3 is 14 residues long. Written as DNA, the CDR3 is TGTGCCAGCAGATTCGCCGACAGGGAGTATGAGCAGTTCTTC. This gives the protein CASRFADREYEQFF.

V is TRBV5-1 and J is TRBJ2-7, with D possibly matching TRBD1 (6 bases). The V end lost 4 bases, the J end lost 0 bases, and 14 bases lay between the germline ends. This CDR3 is built from 15 residues. CDR1 and CDR2 from the germline V gene are SGHRS and YFSETQ. CDR3 region: CASSPGQPGSYEQYF. CDR3 nucleotides: TGCGCCAGCAGCCCTGGACAGCCAGGCTCCTACGAGCAGTACTTC.

This sequence joins TRBV7-3 and TRBJ1-1; maybe TRBD1 (5 bases). Germline CDR1 and CDR2: SGHTA and FQGTGA. The CDR3 runs to 15 residues. Deletions cut 5 bases from V and 3 bases from J, with 16 bases between. The CDR3 loop is CASSPSSGHHTEAFF. DNA for the CDR3: TGTGCCAGCAGCCCTTCGTCGGGGCATCACACTGAAGCTTTCTTT.

CDR3 region: CASSTGGHYEQYF. The CDR3 nucleotides read TGCGCCAGCAGTACAGGGGGCCACTACGAGCAGTACTTC. This chain uses TRBV10-2 with TRBJ2-7; 9 nucleotides match TRBD1. Germline V CDR1 and CDR2: WSHSY, SAAADI. This CDR3 is built from 13 residues. Germline trimming cut 5 bases from V and 3 bases from J; bases unmatched to any gene: 2.

The V call is TRBV19, the J call TRBJ1-1; 8 bases line up with TRBD1. Germline loops: CDR1 LNHDA, CDR2 SQIVND (reference sequence). The J segment lost 4 bases and the V segment lost 11 bases, leaving 18 bases of the junction unmatched. The CDR3 spans 16 residues. The CDR3 spells CASDIGAGGFITEAFF. The CDR3 region has the DNA TGTGCCTCCGACATCGGGGCAGGGGGCTTCATCACTGAAGCTTTCTTT.

Concerning this clone: It is likely a read error: a sequence one base away is far more abundant. V usage is TRBV14 and J usage is TRBJ1-2; D is possibly TRBD1 (6 bases). Per the germline V gene, CDR1 is SGHDN and CDR2 is FVKESK. The CDR3 has 12 residues. V shed 4 bases and J shed 3 bases, with 6 bases lying between them. CDR3 DNA: TGTGCCAGCAGCCGACAGGACTATGGCTACACCTTC. Its translation: CASSRQDYGYTF.

The V call is TRBV7-2, the J call TRBJ2-1; 9 bases fit TRBD2. V shed 6 bases, J shed 2 bases, and the junction held 11 bases outside the gene matches. Germline assignment: CDR1 SGHTA and CDR2 FQGNSA. This CDR3 spans 17 amino acids. The CDR3: CASSQTRGLATYNEQFF. CDR3 nucleotides: TGTGCCAGCAGTCAGACCCGGGGACTAGCCACCTACAATGAGCAGTTCTTC.

In DNA form, the CDR3 reads TGTGCCAGCAGGGGACTCAGCAATCAGCCCCAGCATTTT. It codes for CASRGLSNQPQHF. The chain joins TRBV6-6 to TRBJ1-5; D is possibly TRBD1 (5 bases). The CDR3 runs to 13 residues. Between the trimmed V and J ends, which lost 6 bases and 1 base, there was a span of 7 bases. Per the germline V gene, CDR1 is MNHNY and CDR2 is SVGAGI (reference sequence).

CDR3 DNA: TGTGCCAGCAGTTGGACAGGGCAGAGCAATCAGCCCCAGCATTTT. This translates into CASSWTGQSNQPQHF. The chain carries TRBV6-1 and TRBJ1-5; 8 bases align to TRBD1. V trimming: 5 bases; J trimming: 1 base; junction bases outside the gene matches: 4. Germline V CDR1 and CDR2: MNHNS, SASEGT. The CDR3 length is 15 residues.

This clone was found a few times. The V call is TRBV7-9, the J call TRBJ2-1, with 10 bases that match TRBD2. Germline CDR1 reads SEHNR; CDR2 reads FQNEAQ (reference sequence). Trimming removed 5 bases from V and 0 bases from J; junction bases left unmatched: 4. The CDR3 has 16 amino acids. The CDR3 loop is CASSNLAGVSYNEQFF. CDR3 DNA sequence: TGTGCCAGCAGCAACCTAGCGGGAGTCTCCTACAATGAGCAGTTCTTC.

This clone was picked up a small number of times. The V gene is TRBV5-1, the J gene TRBJ1-2; perhaps TRBD1 as D (6 bases). Trimming left V 1 base short and J 1 base short, with 20 bases between. This CDR3 comprises 18 residues. The germline CDR1 and CDR2 sequences are SGHRS and YFSETQ. The CDR3 DNA follows: TGCGCCAGCAGCTTGAAGACAGGCTCCCCTACCTTTAACTATGGCTACACCTTC. Protein: CASSLKTGSPTFNYGYTF.

J is TRBJ2-3 and V is TRBV20-1; D unclear. Trimming removed 2 bases at V and 6 bases at J, with 6 bases between. Germline assignment: CDR1 DFQATT and CDR2 SNEGSKA (reference sequence). CDR3 length: 11 amino acids. In DNA form, the CDR3 reads TGCAGTGCTAGACAAGATGATACGCAGTATTTT. This gives the protein CSARQDDTQYF.

The V and J genes are TRBV5-1 and TRBJ2-7, with 8 nucleotides matching TRBD1. This CDR3 has 16 amino acids. The ends lost 4 bases at V and 5 bases at J; junction bases unmatched: 14. The germline gives CDR1 SGHRS, CDR2 YFSETQ. Here the CDR3 DNA reads TGCGCCAGCAGCCTCCCTCGGACAGGGTTTCAGGACGAGCAGTACTTC. This sequence encodes CASSLPRTGFQDEQYF.